Listed here are 29 T cell receptor beta chains from one sample, sequenced in a study of T cell changes during pregnancy in multiple sclerosis (dated by TCRdb to between 2019 and 2020). Library preparation was by the immunoSEQ multiplex PCR assay. TCRdb took this table from immuneACCESS and kept in-frame rearrangements with V and J called. Such tables lack part of the clones; where checked against another copy, unresolved V genes explain under half of the gap, and the rest is unexplained. The sample contains nearly 40,000 clones, roughly 94% of them found a single time. The leading ten clones occupy about 0.8% of the sample. The sample was CD4+ T cells from peripheral blood mononuclear cells, taken in the third trimester of pregnancy. The source is a female donor with multiple sclerosis, enrolled in a pregnancy study.

The chain couples TRBV28 to TRBJ2-7; 14 bases line up with TRBD2. This CDR3 contains 16 residues. Germline-derived CDR1 and CDR2 are MDHEN and SYDVKM. Unmatched junction bases numbered 10, after V lost 5 bases and J lost 7 bases. The CDR3 region is CASSPPGLAGGREQYF. In DNA, the CDR3 is TGTGCCAGCAGTCCGCCCGGACTAGCGGGAGGTAGGGAGCAGTACTTC.

In regard to this clone: Its ends do not fully match the called genes, so a read error is possible. The chain couples TRBV7-7 to TRBJ2-7, with TRBD1 identical over 7 bases. The germline V gene encodes CDR1 SSHAT and CDR2 FNYEAQ (reference sequence). The CDR3 loop spans 14 amino acids. This CDR3 is CASSSGTDGAEQYF. The CDR3 DNA reads as TGTGCTAGCAGCTCAGGGACAGACGGCGCCGAGCAGTACTTC.

This sequence joins TRBV9 and TRBJ1-6, with 11 bases aligning to TRBD1. There are 18 residues in the CDR3. CDR1 and CDR2 from the germline V gene are SGDLS and YYNGEE. The trim removed 3 bases at V and 8 bases at J, leaving 13 bases unmatched. In DNA, the CDR3 is TGTGCCAGCAGCGATGGACAGGGGGCCAAGGGAGGTTATTCACCCCTCCACTTT. It specifies CASSDGQGAKGGYSPLHF.

This chain uses TRBV6-5 with TRBJ1-1; D is uncertain. CDR1 is MNHEY and CDR2 is SVGAGI in the germline V gene. Trimming took off 3 bases at V and 4 bases at J, with 9 bases between the two ends. The CDR3 covers 13 residues. CDR3 bases: TGTGCCAGCAGTTATTACCACGGCACTGAAGCTTTCTTT. Amino acids: CASSYYHGTEAFF.

The chain joins TRBV7-3 to TRBJ1-3; no reliable D call. Trimming took 6 bases from V and 2 from J, leaving 8 bases between them. The CDR3 spans 13 residues. Looked up from germline, CDR1 is SGHTA and CDR2 is FQGTGA. As DNA, the CDR3 is TGTGCCAGCAGTAACCAGGCTGGAAACACCATATATTTT. This sequence encodes CASSNQAGNTIYF.

This sequence joins TRBV5-1 and TRBJ2-7; a weak D match, TRBD1 (5 bases). The CDR3 runs 15 residues. CDR1 is SGHRS, CDR2 YFSETQ, per germline. Trimming removed 3 bases from V and 2 bases from J, with 15 bases in between. In nucleotides, the CDR3 is TGCGCCAGCAGCTCGACCAAGAAGGACACCTACGAGCAGTACTTC. Amino acid sequence: CASSSTKKDTYEQYF. Together with reference TRBV5-1 and TRBJ2-7, the CDR3 gives the full variable domain: KAGVTQTPRYLIKTRGQQVTLSCSPISGHRSVSWYQQTPGQGLQFLFEYFSETQRNKGNFPGRFSGRQFSNSRSEMNVSTLELGDSALYLCASSSTKKDTYEQYFGPGTRLTVT.

J is TRBJ2-7 and V is TRBV6-1; 7 positions agree with TRBD2. V lost 5 bases to trimming and J lost 3 bases; unmatched junction nucleotides: 10. Germline CDR1 reads MNHNS; CDR2 reads SASEGT. This CDR3 has 15 amino acids. This chain's CDR3 is CASSPLSGALYEQYF. The DNA for the CDR3 is TGTGCCAGCAGTCCCTTGAGCGGGGCGCTCTACGAGCAGTACTTC.

The rearrangement joins TRBV2 to TRBJ1-6, with 8 bases that match TRBD1. V gave up 7 bases and J gave up 10 bases; unmatched junction bases: 9. CDR3 length equals 14 residues. In germline, CDR1 is SNHLY, CDR2 FYNNEI. The CDR3 DNA reads as TGTGCCAGCAATCCCGGACAGGGCGGCTCACCCCTCCACTTT. It yields the protein CASNPGQGGSPLHF.

This clone was counted a single time. The J gene is TRBJ2-5, the V gene TRBV5-1; 11 nucleotides agree with TRBD1. Per germline, CDR1 SGHRS and CDR2 YFSETQ. With 4 bases clipped from V and 5 bases from J, the junction kept 7 bases outside the gene matches. This CDR3 comprises 15 residues. The CDR3 here is CASSQGQGVAETQYF. The CDR3 DNA is TGCGCCAGCAGCCAGGGACAGGGGGTTGCGGAGACCCAGTACTTC. The full variable domain, with the rest looked up from reference TRBV5-1 and TRBJ2-5, is KAGVTQTPRYLIKTRGQQVTLSCSPISGHRSVSWYQQTPGQGLQFLFEYFSETQRNKGNFPGRFSGRQFSNSRSEMNVSTLELGDSALYLCASSQGQGVAETQYFGPGTRLLVL.

V is TRBV7-9 and J is TRBJ1-5, with TRBD1 matching over 7 bases. Per the germline V gene, CDR1 is SEHNR and CDR2 is FQNEAQ (reference sequence). After removal of 5 bases from V and 4 bases from J, the junction contained 11 bases not matched to a gene. The CDR3 sequence is 16 residues long. The CDR3 is CASSPSGRGWNQPQHF. The CDR3 DNA is TGTGCCAGCAGCCCCTCGGGCAGGGGGTGGAATCAGCCCCAGCATTTT.

The V and J genes are TRBV29-1 and TRBJ2-7, with TRBD2 identical over 11 bases. Germline CDR1 and CDR2: SQVTM and ANQGSEA. The CDR3 loop spans 15 amino acids. V was clipped by 0 bases and J by 2 bases; unmatched bases: 3. The CDR3 loop is CSVEDGTSGPYEQYF. In DNA, the CDR3 is TGCAGCGTTGAAGACGGGACTAGCGGACCCTACGAGCAGTACTTC.

The chain joins TRBV10-3 to TRBJ2-3; a possible D gene is TRBD1 (5 bases). The CDR3 consists of 12 residues. Germline V gene lookup returns CDR1 ENHRY and CDR2 SYGVKD. Trimming took off 6 bases at V and 6 bases at J, with 10 bases between the two ends. The CDR3 sequence is CAIRGQSDTQYF. The DNA of the CDR3 is TGTGCCATCAGGGGGCAAAGCGATACGCAGTATTTT.

The genes are TRBV2 and TRBJ2-7; D gene uncertain. The V end was cut by 2 bases, the J end by 3 bases, with 2 bases between. The CDR3 loop spans 11 amino acids. Germline V gene sequence: CDR1 SNHLY, CDR2 FYNNEI. The CDR3 bases are TGTGCCAGCAGTGAACACTACGAGCAGTACTTC. Its translation is CASSEHYEQYF.

The V gene is TRBV29-1, the J gene TRBJ2-2; TRBD1 matches 7 bases. This CDR3 is 15 amino acids long. CDR1 and CDR2 from the germline V gene are SQVTM and ANQGSEA. The V gene end was trimmed by 6 bases and the J gene end by 2 bases; junction bases not matched to a gene: 9. The CDR3 DNA reads TGCAGCGTGGTAACAGGGGCCCTTAACACCGGGGAGCTGTTTTTT. This gives the protein CSVVTGALNTGELFF.

The chain is built from TRBV2 and TRBJ2-6; TRBD2 matches at 12 bases. The CDR3 runs to 17 residues. Germline V gives CDR1 SNHLY, CDR2 FYNNEI. The junction had 5 bases not matched to a gene; V was cut back by 8 bases and J by 0 bases. CDR3 DNA: TGTGCCAGCGAGCGACTAGCGGGGGCCTCTGGGGCCAACGTCCTGACTTTC. It encodes CASERLAGASGANVLTF.

The J gene is TRBJ2-4, the V gene TRBV4-1; D may be TRBD2 (6 bases). V was shortened by 0 bases and J by 0 bases, with 12 bases between the two germline ends. CDR1 MGHRA and CDR2 YSYEKL come from the germline V gene. This CDR3 has 17 residues. In DNA form, the CDR3 reads TGCGCCAGCAGCCAAGATTCGGGAGCCGTAGCCAAAAACATTCAGTACTTC. Translation: CASSQDSGAVAKNIQYF.

This chain joins TRBV7-2 and TRBJ2-7; 8 nucleotides agree with TRBD1. Germline loops: CDR1 SGHTA, CDR2 FQGNSA. With 3 bases clipped from V and 3 bases from J, the junction kept 1 base outside the gene matches. This CDR3 contains 13 residues. DNA for the CDR3: TGTGCCAGCAGCTTCGGACAGGGCTACGAGCAGTACTTC. It specifies CASSFGQGYEQYF.

The chain couples TRBV19 to TRBJ2-3, with D uncertain. V gave up 7 bases and J gave up 0 bases, with 8 bases separating them. There are 13 residues in the CDR3. Per germline, CDR1 LNHDA and CDR2 SQIVND (reference sequence). The CDR3 DNA follows: TGTGCCAGTACCGCCACTAGCACAGATACGCAGTATTTT. Translated, it gives CASTATSTDTQYF.

CDR3 nucleotides: TGTGCCAGCAGCCCACCGGGGACTGCCTTAGGGAACACCATATATTTT. Its translation: CASSPPGTALGNTIYF. The rearrangement joins TRBV28 to TRBJ1-3; D is perhaps TRBD1 (5 bases). V was trimmed by 6 bases and J by 7 bases, leaving 22 bases between them. CDR1 is MDHEN and CDR2 is SYDVKM in the germline V gene. The length of the CDR3 is 16 residues.

The chain employs TRBV28 and TRBJ2-3; 10 nucleotides agree with TRBD1. V lost 3 bases to trimming and J lost 6 bases; unmatched junction nucleotides: 6. Germline CDR1 reads MDHEN; CDR2 reads SYDVKM. CDR3 length: 15 amino acids. CDR3 amino acids: CASSFRDRGHDTQYF. DNA of the CDR3: TGTGCCAGCAGTTTTAGGGACAGGGGACACGATACGCAGTATTTT.

The genes are TRBV29-1 and TRBJ2-7; 10 nucleotides match TRBD1. Germline CDR1 is SQVTM and CDR2 is ANQGSEA. V lost 7 bases and J lost 6; bases outside the gene matches: 12. The CDR3 is 14 amino acids. DNA for the CDR3: TGCAGCGGTCGACCGGGACAGGGGTTCGGCGAGCAGTACTTC. Amino acids: CSGRPGQGFGEQYF.

This chain uses TRBV7-8 with TRBJ2-5; TRBD1 matches at 8 bases. The germline V gene encodes CDR1 SGHVS and CDR2 FQNEAQ. V lost 1 base and J lost 4; bases outside the gene matches: 8. The CDR3 covers 16 residues. The CDR3 nucleotides are TGTGCCAGCAGCTTAGGGCAGGGGGCGCCCCTAGAGACCCAGTACTTC. Translated, it gives CASSLGQGAPLETQYF.

This chain connects TRBV5-1 to TRBJ2-1; 14 positions match TRBD2. This CDR3 contains 16 residues. Germline assignment: CDR1 SGHRS and CDR2 YFSETQ. V lost 4 bases, J lost 4 bases, and 4 bases stayed unmatched. CDR3 region: CASSPRTSGGYNEQFF. The CDR3 DNA follows: TGCGCCAGCAGCCCCCGGACTAGCGGGGGGTACAATGAGCAGTTCTTC.

The chain couples TRBV4-2 to TRBJ2-2, with 9 nucleotides matching TRBD1. J gave up 7 bases and V 1 base, and 10 bases lay outside the gene matches. In germline, CDR1 is LGHNA, CDR2 YNFKEQ. The CDR3 extends over 17 amino acids. CDR3 region: CASSQVSTGGFSGELFF. The DNA of the CDR3 is TGTGCCAGCAGCCAAGTTTCGACAGGGGGGTTTAGCGGGGAGCTGTTTTTT.

This sequence joins TRBV18 and TRBJ2-5; 7 bases map to TRBD1. V lost 3 bases to trimming and J lost 7 bases; unmatched junction nucleotides: 11. There are 15 residues in the CDR3. Germline V gene lookup returns CDR1 KGHSH and CDR2 LQKENI. CDR3 loop: CASSPQTGRGATQYF. CDR3 nucleotides: TGTGCCAGCTCACCTCAGACAGGGCGAGGGGCGACCCAGTACTTC. The whole variable domain, remainder taken from reference TRBV18 and TRBJ2-5, is NAGVMQNPRHLVRRRGQEARLRCSPMKGHSHVYWYRQLPEEGLKFMVYLQKENIIDESGMPKERFSAEFPKEGPSILRIQQVVRGDSAAYFCASSPQTGRGATQYFGPGTRLLVL.

This chain uses TRBV18 with TRBJ2-3; the match to TRBD1 covers 10 bases. Germline trimming cut 3 bases from V and 3 bases from J; bases unmatched to any gene: 0. Germline V gene lookup returns CDR1 KGHSH and CDR2 LQKENI. The CDR3 is made up of 14 amino acids. CDR3 amino acids: CASSPDRGTDTQYF. CDR3 nucleotide sequence: TGTGCCAGCTCACCGGACAGGGGGACAGATACGCAGTATTTT. The variable domain in full, completed from reference TRBV18 and TRBJ2-3, reads NAGVMQNPRHLVRRRGQEARLRCSPMKGHSHVYWYRQLPEEGLKFMVYLQKENIIDESGMPKERFSAEFPKEGPSILRIQQVVRGDSAAYFCASSPDRGTDTQYFGPGTRLTVL.

The genes are TRBV6-5 and TRBJ1-1; 7 bases align to TRBD1. This CDR3 comprises 14 residues. J was trimmed by 2 bases and V by 6 bases; bases with no gene match: 6. CDR1 is MNHEY, CDR2 SVGAGI, per germline. In DNA form, the CDR3 reads TGTGCCAGCAGGAAGTCAGGGGGTAACACTGAAGCTTTCTTT. Residues: CASRKSGGNTEAFF.

For this clone: The junction shows a germline mismatch at one end, possibly a read error. The J gene is TRBJ1-1, the V gene TRBV5-1; 9 bases map to TRBD1. Germline assignment: CDR1 SGHRS and CDR2 YFSETQ. The CDR3 sequence is 13 residues long. This chain's CDR3 is CASRLGQGTEAFF. The CDR3, as DNA: TGCGCCAGCAGGTTGGGACAGGGCACTGAAGCTTTCTTT.

This clone was seen only once. The gene calls are TRBV5-4 and TRBJ1-1; 11 bases agree with TRBD1. Germline-derived CDR1 and CDR2 are SGHNT and YYREEE (reference sequence). The CDR3 spans 17 residues. The V gene end was trimmed by 4 bases and the J gene end by 1 base; junction bases not matched to a gene: 9. CDR3 in DNA: TGTGCCAGCAGCCTCGGGACAGGGGGGTCGAAGAACACTGAAGCTTTCTTT. Translated: CASSLGTGGSKNTEAFF.